This record covers a single T cell receptor (beta chain). Its antigen specificity is not known. Per-nucleotide qualities are absent, and no much larger clonotype sits a single base away. The donors belonged to the validation cohort of over a hundred subjects, which was separate from the 666-subject first cohort. The sample comes from a study of cytomegalovirus exposure and HLA in healthy donors (TCRdb year 2017). With respect to the entire study: According to a later analysis, one platform produced both the 100 to 150 validation repertoires and the 670 or so repertoires of the first cohort. The study aimed to test whether cataloging public T cell receptors could reveal signatures of past pathogen exposure. Besides the first cohort of around 670 subjects, a separate validation cohort made up of 120 different subjects was used. To predict cytomegalovirus infection status, the study combined high-throughput TCR immunosequencing, statistical association of individual TCRs with disease status, and machine learning.

Results and caveats for the whole study, not just this receptor: While some public TCRs were present in many individuals, most TCR sequences turned up only very rarely across donors. Subsequent analysis determined that TCRs grouped into clusters in the first cohort also showed a tendency toward co-occurrence across the approximately 120 validation repertoires, and approximately 94% of cluster scores exceeded 0. In vitro tests confirmed that a few of the cytomegalovirus-associated TCR beta chains recognize cytomegalovirus antigens. A total of 150 or so TCR beta chains were listed by the study as associated with cytomegalovirus. All 120 or so repertoires were used to score co-occurrence in the validation cohort in a later analysis, because that analysis had no HLA typing for the cohort. According to the authors, the approach could potentially be generalized to other disease states and immunological phenotypes. The classifier was reported to diagnose cytomegalovirus status with high specificity and sensitivity in both the original and validation cohorts.

Library preparation used the immunoSEQ multiplex PCR assay. As for the original processing: A statistical classification framework was built to diagnose cytomegalovirus status from the catalog of TCR beta chain sequences. In TCRdb, the immuneACCESS table is reduced to in-frame sequences with V and J assigned. These tables do not hold every clone; where another copy was compared, an unresolved V gene accounts for under half, and the others remain unexplained. V, J and clone size are those of that table, while D and trimming were read from the DNA. This sample lists fewer than 200,000 clones; 86% were detected once. Around 6% of the sample is in the top ten clones. In the germline V gene, CDR1 corresponds to MGHRA and CDR2 to YSYEKL. From the cysteine through the phenylalanine, the CDR3 covers 18 amino acids. Of the read, only the CDR3 DNA is kept; its 54 bases are in frame from base 1. V has 3 bases trimmed and J has 4 bases trimmed; junction bases matching no gene number 13.

The rearranged chain carries TRBV4-1 and TRBJ2-1, with TRBD2 matching 9 junction bases. This TCR derives from a woman aged 25 to 45 in good health and CMV-seronegative. Material for sequencing was PBMCs. In nucleotides, the sequence is TGCGCCAGCAGCCAGCGCGGGTTTAGCGGGGGCGATTACAATGAGCAGTTCTTC. Translated, this is CASSQRGFSGGDYNEQFF.